The 21 T cell receptor beta chains below were found in one sample sequenced in a study of control samples from healthy donors and cancer patients (dated by TCRdb to the early 2020s). Library prep was done by the immunoSEQ multiplex PCR assay. TCRdb mirrors the immuneACCESS table, restricted to in-frame sequences. Some clones are absent from its copies; in checked studies, under half trace to an unresolved V gene, and the reason for the others is unknown. Across this sample there are 95,000 to 100,000 clones, with 80% to 90% seen only once. Roughly 7.7% of the sample goes to the ten largest clones. Input material: blood. The source is a man aged 30-40 years in good health.

This clone was seen only once. This chain connects TRBV19 to TRBJ2-2, with TRBD1 matching over 8 bases. The CDR3 is 14 residues long. Germline V gene sequence: CDR1 LNHDA, CDR2 SQIVND (reference sequence). Trimming cost V 5 bases and J 5 bases; bases outside gene matches: 4. As DNA, the CDR3 is TGTGCCAGTAGTCCTCGGACAGGGACCGGGGAGCTGTTTTTT. Translation gives CASSPRTGTGELFF.

The rearrangement links TRBV2 to TRBJ2-6; 8 bases match TRBD1. V shed 3 bases, J shed 3 bases, and the junction held 7 bases outside the gene matches. The CDR3 has 17 residues. The germline V gene has CDR1 SNHLY and CDR2 FYNNEI. The DNA for the CDR3 is TGTGCCAGCAGTGATTCAGACAGGGGTATTGGGGCCAACGTCCTGACTTTC. Its translation is CASSDSDRGIGANVLTF.

This clone was found a few times. V is TRBV19 and J is TRBJ1-5; D is unresolved. Germline values: CDR1 LNHDA, CDR2 SQIVND (reference sequence). The V gene lost 0 bases and the J gene lost 4 bases, with 10 bases spanning the gap. This CDR3 region has 15 residues. The CDR3 is CASSIEVRLNQPQHF. The CDR3 DNA sequence: TGTGCCAGTAGTATAGAGGTCCGATTAAATCAGCCCCAGCATTTT.

This clone was counted many times. The chain has TRBV4-1 and TRBJ1-2; TRBD1 agrees at 11 bases. The ends lost 4 bases at V and 8 bases at J; junction bases unmatched: 15. Looked up from germline, CDR1 is MGHRA and CDR2 is YSYEKL. The CDR3 loop spans 17 amino acids. This chain's CDR3 is CASSPVGHSRTGGGYTF. The CDR3 DNA reads as TGCGCCAGCAGCCCCGTTGGGCACTCTCGGACAGGGGGCGGCTACACCTTC.

The V and J genes are TRBV5-4 and TRBJ2-1; perhaps TRBD2 as D (5 bases). In germline, CDR1 is SGHNT, CDR2 YYREEE (reference sequence). The CDR3 is made up of 14 amino acids. The V gene lost 0 bases and the J gene lost 10 bases, with 14 bases spanning the gap. CDR3 DNA sequence: TGTGCCAGCAGCTTGGCTGCTAGCCACGGGGAGCAGTTCTTC. This codes for CASSLAASHGEQFF. The variable domain in full, with the rest retrieved from reference TRBV5-4 and TRBJ2-1, is ETGVTQSPTHLIKTRGQQVTLRCSSQSGHNTVSWYQQALGQGPQFIFQYYREEENGRGNFPPRFSGLQFPNYSSELNVNALELDDSALYLCASSLAASHGEQFFGPGTRLTVL.

The rearrangement links TRBV23-1 to TRBJ2-2; the match to TRBD2 covers 8 bases. TRBV23-1 is annotated as an ORF whose role is uncertain. The CDR3 is made up of 17 amino acids. The junction had 7 bases not matched to a gene; V was cut back by 0 bases and J by 4 bases. CDR3 in DNA: TGCGCCAGCAGTCAATCTTCGGGAGGGCCTGGCACCGGGGAGCTGTTTTTT. Encoded protein: CASSQSSGGPGTGELFF.

This clone was seen more than once but under ten times. The chain uses TRBV6-4 and TRBJ1-5; no definite D call. The V gene's germline CDR1 is MRHNA and CDR2 SNTAGT. Between the trimmed V and J ends, which lost 3 bases and 1 base, there was a span of 4 bases. The CDR3 length is 13 residues. The CDR3 loop reads CASSEGSNQPQHF. The CDR3 DNA sequence: TGTGCCAGCAGTGAGGGGAGCAATCAGCCCCAGCATTTT.

This clone has just one count. The chain links TRBV7-2 to TRBJ1-1, with a possible D match to TRBD1 (6 bases). The CDR3 covers 13 residues. Trimming stripped 3 bases from V and 6 bases from J, with 11 bases between. Germline values: CDR1 SGHTA, CDR2 FQGNSA. DNA of the CDR3: TGTGCCAGCAGCTTTTACAGGGTTGCTGAAGCTTTCTTT. As protein: CASSFYRVAEAFF.

The chain joins TRBV3-1 (or the pseudogene TRBV3-2) to TRBJ1-1; D may be TRBD1 (6 bases). CDR1 and CDR2 (germline): LGHDT, YNNKEL (reference sequence). V was shortened by 4 bases and J by 1 base, with 10 bases between the two germline ends. This CDR3 has 14 amino acids. The CDR3 DNA is TGTGCCAGCAGCCTCAACAGGGAGAACACTGAAGCTTTCTTT. Translated, it gives CASSLNRENTEAFF.

The chain joins TRBV6-2 or TRBV6-3 to TRBJ1-2; D may be TRBD1 (5 bases). This CDR3 is built from 14 residues. Germline loops: CDR1 MNHEY, CDR2 SVGEGT. V shed 5 bases and J shed 4 bases, with 14 bases lying between them. The CDR3 DNA is TGTGCCAGCAGTGGCCACATGGGGCTCTATGGCTACACCTTC. Its translation: CASSGHMGLYGYTF.

The CDR3 loop reads CASSWTSGRGDTQYF. In nucleotides, the CDR3 is TGCGCCAGCAGCTGGACTAGCGGGAGGGGGGATACGCAGTATTTT. This chain connects TRBV5-1 to TRBJ2-3; 15 nucleotides agree with TRBD2. This CDR3 contains 15 residues. With 3 bases clipped from V and 6 bases from J, the junction kept 2 bases outside the gene matches. The V gene's germline CDR1 is SGHRS and CDR2 YFSETQ.

This clone has just one count. The chain uses TRBV7-3 and TRBJ1-1; D gene unclear. The V gene lost 2 bases and the J gene lost 1 base, with 8 bases spanning the gap. CDR3 length: 14 amino acids. Germline V gives CDR1 SGHTA, CDR2 FQGTGA. This chain's CDR3 is CASSLAGENTEAFF. As DNA, the CDR3 is TGTGCCAGCAGCTTAGCTGGGGAGAACACTGAAGCTTTCTTT.

The genes are TRBV18 and TRBJ1-2, with 9 bases matching TRBD1. The ends lost 3 bases at V and 6 bases at J; junction bases unmatched: 8. Germline loops: CDR1 KGHSH, CDR2 LQKENI. The CDR3 covers 15 residues. Here the CDR3 DNA reads TGTGCCAGCTCACCGTATGGACAGGGGTCCGATGGCTACACCTTC. Translation: CASSPYGQGSDGYTF.

This clone was seen once. The genes are TRBV5-1 and TRBJ1-2, with a weak D call TRBD1 (5 bases). V was shortened by 0 bases and J by 0 bases, with 15 bases between the two germline ends. The CDR3 totals 17 residues. CDR1 is SGHRS and CDR2 is YFSETQ in the germline V gene. The CDR3 DNA follows: TGCGCCAGCAGCTTGGTGGTTGGGACGGCACCTAACTATGGCTACACCTTC. This translates into CASSLVVGTAPNYGYTF.

This chain links TRBV12-3 or TRBV12-4 with TRBJ2-5; D possibly corresponds to TRBD1 (5 bases). V was trimmed by 6 bases and J by 5 bases, leaving 13 bases between them. The CDR3 spans 13 residues. The DNA for the CDR3 is TGTGCCAGCAGGTACGACAGTCGGGAGACCCAGTACTTC. Its protein product is CASRYDSRETQYF.

The V gene is TRBV4-3, the J gene TRBJ2-6, with TRBD2 matching over 8 bases. The CDR3 spans 19 residues. The V and J ends lost 0 bases and 0 bases, in that order; junction bases with no gene match: 7. Germline V CDR1 and CDR2: LGHNA, YSLEER. CDR3 bases: TGCGCCAGCAGCCAAGATTTGATAGCGGGGCTCTCTGGGGCCAACGTCCTGACTTTC. This sequence encodes CASSQDLIAGLSGANVLTF.

The chain recombines TRBV12-3 or TRBV12-4 with TRBJ1-2, with D perhaps TRBD1 (6 bases). The length of the CDR3 is 13 residues. V lost 2 bases and J 6 bases, leaving 10 bases between the germline ends. The CDR3 coding sequence is TGTGCCAGCAGTTTATGGGGGGCAGATGGCTACACCTTC. Protein: CASSLWGADGYTF.

V and J are TRBV2 and TRBJ2-4; D is possibly TRBD1 (5 bases). The CDR3 consists of 12 residues. V was clipped by 2 bases and J by 6 bases, with 5 bases between them. From germline, CDR1 is SNHLY and CDR2 FYNNEI. The CDR3 sequence is CASSEQGNIQYF. Written as DNA, the CDR3 is TGTGCCAGCAGTGAACAGGGAAACATTCAGTACTTC.

The rearrangement joins TRBV5-4 to TRBJ1-5; a weak D match, TRBD1 (6 bases). This CDR3 comprises 12 residues. V lost 0 bases, J lost 9 bases, and 7 bases lay in between. The germline gives CDR1 SGHNT, CDR2 YYREEE (reference sequence). CDR3: CASSLEGGPQHF. CDR3 bases: TGTGCCAGCAGCTTGGAGGGGGGGCCCCAGCATTTT. Full variable domain (rest looked up from reference TRBV5-4 and TRBJ1-5): ETGVTQSPTHLIKTRGQQVTLRCSSQSGHNTVSWYQQALGQGPQFIFQYYREEENGRGNFPPRFSGLQFPNYSSELNVNALELDDSALYLCASSLEGGPQHFGDGTRLSIL.

This chain connects TRBV6-5 to TRBJ2-7; 8 positions agree with TRBD1. The trim removed 6 bases at V and 6 bases at J, leaving 13 bases unmatched. Germline V CDR1 and CDR2: MNHEY, SVGAGI. The length of the CDR3 is 15 residues. In nucleotides, the CDR3 is TGTGCCAGCAGCAAAGACAGGGGATCTTTGAGCGAGCAGTACGTC. It codes for CASSKDRGSLSEQYV.

The chain couples TRBV9 to TRBJ1-2; D remains ambiguous. V dropped 0 bases and J dropped 7 bases, with 10 bases sitting between them. The CDR3 has 13 amino acids. Germline V gives CDR1 SGDLS, CDR2 YYNGEE. CDR3 nucleotide sequence: TGTGCCAGCAGCGTAGATACGGATGTTGGCTACACCTTC. Translating it yields CASSVDTDVGYTF.